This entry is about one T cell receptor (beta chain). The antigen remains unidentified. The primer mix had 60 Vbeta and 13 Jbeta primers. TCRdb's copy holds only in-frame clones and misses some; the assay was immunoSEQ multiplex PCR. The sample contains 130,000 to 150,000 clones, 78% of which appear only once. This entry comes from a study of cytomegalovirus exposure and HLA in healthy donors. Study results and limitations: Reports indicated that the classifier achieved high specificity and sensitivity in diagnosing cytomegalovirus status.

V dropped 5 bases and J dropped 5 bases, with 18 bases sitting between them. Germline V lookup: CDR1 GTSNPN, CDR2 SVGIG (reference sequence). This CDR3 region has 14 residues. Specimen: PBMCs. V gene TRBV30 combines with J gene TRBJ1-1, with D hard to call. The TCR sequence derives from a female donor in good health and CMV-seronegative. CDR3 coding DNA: TGTGCCTGGTATGGTCCCCTGGTGGAGACTGAAGCTTTCTTT. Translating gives CAWYGPLVETEAFF. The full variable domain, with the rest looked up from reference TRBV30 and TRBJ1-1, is SQTIHQWPATLVQPVGSPLSLECTVEGTSNPNLYWYRQAAGRGLQLLFYSVGIGQISSEVPQNLSASRPQDRQFILSSKKLLLSDSGFYLCAWYGPLVETEAFFGQGTRLTVV.